The 8 T cell receptor beta chains below come from one sample, sequenced in a study of regulatory T cells. The primer mix had 52 TRBV and 13 TRBJ primers. Some clones are missing from TCRdb's copy, which holds only in-frame ones; the method was immunoSEQ multiplex PCR. The sample contains about 2,000 clones, about 67% of which appear only once. The sequencing input was CD8+ T cells sorted from blood. All receptors come from a person in their twenties or thirties with CD3G deficiency.

The chain has TRBV28 and TRBJ1-4; TRBD1 matches 8 bases. The CDR3 runs 14 residues. Germline V CDR1 and CDR2: MDHEN, SYDVKM. V was clipped by 2 bases and J by 6 bases; unmatched bases: 2. For the CDR3, the DNA is TGTGCCAGCAGTTTAGACAGGGGACATGAAAAACTGTTTTTT. Its protein product is CASSLDRGHEKLFF.

This clone is large. The V gene is TRBV30, the J gene TRBJ1-1; D gene unclear. This CDR3 region has 11 residues. V lost 0 bases, J lost 4 bases, and 3 bases lay in between. Germline-derived CDR1 and CDR2 are GTSNPN and SVGIG (reference sequence). CDR3 in amino acids: CAWSVGTEAFF. CDR3 coding DNA: TGTGCCTGGAGTGTGGGCACTGAAGCTTTCTTT. The full variable domain, its missing parts supplied by reference TRBV30 and TRBJ1-1, is SQTIHQWPATLVQPVGSPLSLECTVEGTSNPNLYWYRQAAGRGLQLLFYSVGIGQISSEVPQNLSASRPQDRQFILSSKKLLLSDSGFYLCAWSVGTEAFFGQGTRLTVV.

This clone has just a few counts. This rearrangement joins TRBV19 to TRBJ2-2; 8 bases line up with TRBD1. The CDR3 extends over 15 amino acids. Germline V lookup: CDR1 LNHDA, CDR2 SQIVND (reference sequence). V shed 4 bases and J 6 bases; nucleotides not matched to a gene: 7. CDR3 loop: CASSRSDREAGELFF. For the CDR3, the DNA is TGTGCCAGTAGTAGGTCGGACAGGGAGGCCGGGGAGCTGTTTTTT.

CDR3 in DNA: TGTGCCAGTCGGGGTCCGGGACGGGAGCAGTTCTTC. It codes for CASRGPGREQFF. The genes are TRBV27 and TRBJ2-1; D tentatively fits TRBD1 or TRBD2 (5 bases each). Germline V gene sequence: CDR1 MNHEY, CDR2 SMNVEV (reference sequence). Trimming cost V 9 bases and J 10 bases, with 16 bases left between them. The CDR3 runs 12 residues.

J is TRBJ2-7 and V is TRBV28, with unresolved D. Germline lookup yields CDR1 MDHEN and CDR2 SYDVKM. This CDR3 is 14 amino acids long. Trimming removed 3 bases at V and 0 bases at J, with 9 bases between. This CDR3 reads CASSFGSGSYEQYF. The CDR3 region has the DNA TGTGCCAGCAGTTTTGGGTCCGGCTCCTACGAGCAGTACTTC.

This sequence joins TRBV28 and TRBJ2-2; TRBD1 agrees at 11 bases. Per the germline V gene, CDR1 is MDHEN and CDR2 is SYDVKM. V lost 8 bases and J lost 7; bases outside the gene matches: 9. This CDR3 has 15 amino acids. CDR3 region: CASSQDRGRGGELFF. CDR3 nucleotides: TGTGCCAGCTCCCAGGACAGGGGGCGCGGCGGGGAGCTGTTTTTT.

The V gene is TRBV6-1, the J gene TRBJ2-7, with 7 bases fitting TRBD1. V dropped 8 bases and J dropped 0; count of bases not matched to a gene: 4. Germline CDR1 MNHNS, CDR2 SASEGT. This CDR3 has 13 residues. The DNA of the CDR3 is TGTGCCAGCCGACAGGGAAACTCCTACGAGCAGTACTTC. It translates to CASRQGNSYEQYF.

This clone was detected only once. The chain is built from TRBV30 and TRBJ1-1, with D perhaps matching TRBD1 (6 bases). The CDR3 spans 14 residues. Germline values: CDR1 GTSNPN, CDR2 SVGIG (reference sequence). The V end lost 4 bases, the J end lost 1 base, and 13 bases lay between the germline ends. CDR3 sequence: CAWNTGTGNTEAFF. DNA for the CDR3: TGTGCCTGGAACACAGGGACGGGGAACACTGAAGCTTTCTTT.